This T cell receptor beta chain was obtained from a study of T cells after yellow fever vaccination. General observations from the study: Most clones from primary vaccination were detected again post-booster (around 95% CD4, 88% CD8). Few clonotypes appeared in both CD4 and CD8 compartments.

MiXCR, run by TCRdb on the 5' RACE reads, gives a single entry per CDR3 protein. The sample lists 300,000 to 350,000 distinct CDR3 sequences, about 10% occurring once. The table lists this clonotype with many counts. What it recognizes is unknown. V lost 2 bases and J lost 10; bases outside the gene matches: 18. There are 17 residues in the CDR3. Looked up from germline, CDR1 is MGHDK and CDR2 is SYGVNS. The sequenced sample was CD4+ T cells sorted from PBMCs, obtained 45 days after the yellow fever booster vaccination. V and J are TRBV25-1 and TRBJ2-3, with 7 bases that match TRBD2. The source of this sequence is a man between 18 and 35 years old who received the YFV17D yellow fever vaccine. Here the CDR3 reads CASSEDMDELAPFPQYF. In DNA, the CDR3 is TGTGCCAGCAGTGAAGATATGGACGAACTAGCGCCATTTCCGCAGTATTTT.